This TCR beta chain was found in a study of cytomegalovirus exposure and HLA in healthy donors. To note about this clone: Its specificity is unknown.

Trimming pared 7 bases from V and 2 bases from J, leaving 15 bases between. The CDR3 loop spans 14 amino acids. Germline CDR1 MNHEY, CDR2 SVGAGI. The study ran its PCR with 60 Vbeta and 13 Jbeta primers. Profiled with immunoSEQ multiplex PCR; TCRdb holds only in-frame clones, not every one. The sample lists about 130,000 clones, around 77% occurring once. Study-wide findings and caveats: Later analysis indicated greater clonal expansion among HLA-associated TCR beta chains than among equally common other chains. Rarity marked most TCR sequences, yet some public TCRs occurred in many donors. Donor immune exposure was known only as CMV serostatus. A later analysis reportedly identified an Asian-associated ancestry cluster as carrying fewer N-insertions than the roughly 670-donor mean.

The chain combines TRBV6-5 with TRBJ2-7; possible D gene TRBD2, 6 bases. The receptor was derived from a male donor in good health and CMV-seropositive. The sequenced sample was PBMCs. CDR3 amino acids: CASKEGTTPYEQYF. CDR3 sequence (DNA): TGTGCCAGCAAGGAGGGTACCACACCCTACGAGCAGTACTTC.